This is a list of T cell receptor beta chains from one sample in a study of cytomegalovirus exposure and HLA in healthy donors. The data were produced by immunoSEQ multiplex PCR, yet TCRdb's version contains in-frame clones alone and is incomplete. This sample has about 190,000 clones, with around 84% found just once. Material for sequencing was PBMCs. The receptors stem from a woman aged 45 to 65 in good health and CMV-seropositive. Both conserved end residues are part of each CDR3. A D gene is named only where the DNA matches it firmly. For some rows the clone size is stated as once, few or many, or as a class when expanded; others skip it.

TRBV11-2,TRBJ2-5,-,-,TGTGCCAGCAGCCCTAGGGCCGGGGGTGAGACCCAGTACTTC,CASSPRAGGETQYF
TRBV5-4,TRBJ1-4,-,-,TGTGCCAGCAGTTATGAGGGCGGGCATGAAAAACTGTTTTTT,CASSYEGGHEKLFF
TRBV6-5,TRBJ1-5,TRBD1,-,TGTGCCAGGACCGAGACAGGGATTGGCAATCAGCCCCAGCATTTT,CARTETGIGNQPQHF
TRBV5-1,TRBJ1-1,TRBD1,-,TGCGCCAGCAGCTTGGGCCGGACAGGGAGAACGATGGTGAACACTGAAGCTTTCTTT,CASSLGRTGRTMVNTEAFF
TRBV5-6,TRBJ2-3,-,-,TGTGCCAGCAGCTTGGCCGGGATACCCACAGATACGCAGTATTTT,CASSLAGIPTDTQYF
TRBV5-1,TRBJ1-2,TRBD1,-,TGCGCCAGCAGCTCCGAGGGGACAGGGGATGGCTACACCTTC,CASSSEGTGDGYTF
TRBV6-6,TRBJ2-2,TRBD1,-,TGTGCCAGCAGTAACTCGGACAGGGATGACACCGGGGAGCTGTTTTTT,CASSNSDRDDTGELFF
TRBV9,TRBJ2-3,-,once,TGTGCCAGCAGCGGTGGGCCCGGAGATACGCAGTATTTT,CASSGGPGDTQYF
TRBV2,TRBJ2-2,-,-,TGTGCCAGCAGTGAGGTCAGAGAACACCGGGGAGCTGTTTTT,CASSEVREHRGAVF
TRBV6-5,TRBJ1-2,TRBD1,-,TGTGCCAGCAGTTACCGACGGACAGGAGACATCTATGGCTACACCTTC,CASSYRRTGDIYGYTF
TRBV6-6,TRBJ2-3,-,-,TGTGCCAGCAGTTATATGGAGGGAAAGGAAACGCAGTATTTT,CASSYMEGKETQYF
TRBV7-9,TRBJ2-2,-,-,TGTGCCAGCAAATCCGGGACATTGAACACCGGGGAGCTGTTTTTT,CASKSGTLNTGELFF
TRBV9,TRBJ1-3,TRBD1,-,TGTGCCAGCAGCGGGGACAGTCCCGGCTCTGGAAACACCATATATTTT,CASSGDSPGSGNTIYF
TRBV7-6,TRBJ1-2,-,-,TGTGCCAGCAGCTCCTATAAGCCCGGCTACACCTTC,CASSSYKPGYTF